The 25 T cell receptor beta chains below come from one sample, sequenced in a study of cytomegalovirus exposure and HLA in healthy donors. With 60 Vbeta and 13 Jbeta primers, the PCR was carried out. Profiling relied on immunoSEQ multiplex PCR, and the TCRdb table lists in-frame clones only, not all of them. The data show some 190,000 clones, around 83% seen once. Sequenced: PBMCs. These receptors were taken from a middle-aged man in good health and CMV-seropositive.

Comments on this clone: Within the sample, other DNA sequences also encode this same CDR3. The J gene is TRBJ1-2, the V gene TRBV19; D possibly corresponds to TRBD1 (6 bases). Germline lookup yields CDR1 LNHDA and CDR2 SQIVND (reference sequence). The CDR3 is 14 residues long. V gave up 5 bases and J gave up 0 bases, with 10 bases separating them. CDR3 nucleotides: TGTGCCAGTAGTGTCGGGACACCTAACTATGGCTACACCTTC. Translated: CASSVGTPNYGYTF.

V usage is TRBV20-1 and J usage is TRBJ2-5; D might be TRBD1 (7 bases). The CDR3 consists of 10 residues. Looked up from germline, CDR1 is DFQATT and CDR2 is SNEGSKA (reference sequence). Here the CDR3 DNA reads TGCAGCCCAGGGGGGGAGACCCAGTACTTC. It is translated as CSPGGETQYF.

The rearrangement uses TRBV11-2 and TRBJ2-1; 8 bases match TRBD1. This CDR3 has 13 residues. Germline CDR1 is SGHAT and CDR2 is FQNNGV. V shed 6 bases and J 9 bases; nucleotides not matched to a gene: 7. The CDR3 reads CASSSDRESEQFF. In nucleotides, the CDR3 is TGTGCCAGCAGTTCGGACAGGGAAAGTGAGCAGTTCTTC.

The chain links TRBV2 to TRBJ2-7, with D perhaps matching TRBD1 (6 bases). This CDR3 contains 15 residues. V lost 4 bases and J lost 2, with 15 bases in between. CDR1 SNHLY and CDR2 FYNNEI come from the germline V gene. The CDR3 spells CASSVDSTYTYEQYF. In nucleotides, the CDR3 is TGTGCCAGCAGTGTGGACAGTACCTATACCTACGAGCAGTACTTC.

The chain uses TRBV5-4 and TRBJ2-1, with D unclear. The CDR3 covers 13 residues. V lost 3 bases to trimming and J lost 8 bases, with 12 bases between them. Germline CDR1 SGHNT, CDR2 YYREEE (reference sequence). The CDR3 spells CASSSPSADEQFF. DNA for the CDR3: TGTGCCAGCAGCTCCCCCAGCGCTGATGAGCAGTTCTTC.

The CDR3 loop reads CASSPAGNTGELFF. DNA for the CDR3: TGTGCCAGTAGTCCGGCAGGGAACACCGGGGAGCTGTTTTTT. V usage is TRBV19 and J usage is TRBJ2-2; D uncertain. V was trimmed by 5 bases and J by 1 base, leaving 8 bases between them. The CDR3 has 14 amino acids. Germline CDR1 LNHDA, CDR2 SQIVND (reference sequence).

This rearrangement joins TRBV4-3 to TRBJ1-1, with TRBD1 identical over 7 bases. This CDR3 spans 15 amino acids. CDR1 and CDR2 from the germline V gene are LGHNA and YSLEER. After removal of 4 bases from V and 2 bases from J, the junction contained 7 bases not matched to a gene. The CDR3 region has the DNA TGCGCCAGCAGCCTTACCCGGGACAGTAACACTGAAGCTTTCTTT. This sequence encodes CASSLTRDSNTEAFF.

The V gene is TRBV9, the J gene TRBJ2-7; D not certain. Per the germline V gene, CDR1 is SGDLS and CDR2 is YYNGEE. Trimming left V 4 bases short and J 4 bases short, with 12 bases between. This CDR3 is built from 13 residues. In nucleotides, the CDR3 is TGTGCCAGCAGCTTCGAGCCCGGGTACGAGCAGTACTTC. Amino acid sequence: CASSFEPGYEQYF.

The chain uses TRBV4-2 and TRBJ1-1; TRBD1 might be the D (5 bases). From germline, CDR1 is LGHNA and CDR2 YNFKEQ. Trimming removed 0 bases at V and 4 bases at J, with 18 bases between. The CDR3 length is 17 residues. The CDR3 DNA is TGTGCCAGCAGCCAAGATAATCGTGTCGGGGGTGGCACTGAAGCTTTCTTT. Encoded protein: CASSQDNRVGGGTEAFF.

CDR3 sequence reads: CASSSPGTSVKTQYF. CDR3 sequence (DNA): TGTGCCAGCAGCTCACCCGGGACTAGCGTAAAGACCCAGTACTTC. V usage is TRBV5-4 and J usage is TRBJ2-5; TRBD2 agrees at 10 bases. CDR3 size: 15 residues. From germline, CDR1 is SGHNT and CDR2 YYREEE (reference sequence). The trim removed 3 bases at V and 6 bases at J, leaving 8 bases unmatched.

The V gene is TRBV28, the J gene TRBJ2-1, with 12 bases aligning to TRBD2. The V and J ends lost 5 bases and 12 bases, in that order; junction bases with no gene match: 14. This CDR3 spans 16 amino acids. Germline CDR1 reads MDHEN; CDR2 reads SYDVKM. This CDR3 is CASSNPTSGSPYAQFF. For the CDR3, the DNA is TGTGCCAGCAGTAACCCGACTAGCGGGAGTCCGTATGCGCAGTTCTTC.

This sequence joins TRBV9 and TRBJ2-1; 7 positions match TRBD2. The CDR3 has 16 residues. CDR1 and CDR2 from the germline V gene are SGDLS and YYNGEE. J lost 2 bases, V lost 0 bases, and 5 bases had no gene match. Written as DNA, the CDR3 is TGTGCCAGCAGCGTAGGGGGGGGGTTCCCCTACAATGAGCAGTTCTTC. It specifies CASSVGGGFPYNEQFF.

CDR3 amino acids: CASSTLSYEQYF. CDR3 DNA: TGTGCCAGCAGTACGCTCTCCTACGAGCAGTACTTC. The rearrangement uses TRBV28 and TRBJ2-5; unclear D gene. The J call could be wrong; TRBJ2-7 is a better fit for the DNA end. Germline CDR1 reads MDHEN; CDR2 reads SYDVKM. This CDR3 contains 12 residues.

The V call is TRBV1, the J call TRBJ2-4; TRBD1 is taken as the D call from the table, unchecked against the DNA. TRBV1 is a documented pseudogene. The CDR3 contains 17 residues. CDR3 in amino acids: CTSSQDNGDKAKNIQYF. CDR3 bases: TGCACCAGCAGCCAAGATAACGGGGACAAAGCCAAAAACATTCAGTACTTC.

The chain has TRBV7-3 and TRBJ2-1; the match to TRBD1 covers 8 bases. V was pared by 1 base and J by 5 bases, with 7 bases of the junction left unmatched. The CDR3 contains 16 residues. Germline values: CDR1 SGHTA, CDR2 FQGTGA. CDR3 amino acids: CASSLREGQGDNEQFF. In DNA form, the CDR3 reads TGTGCCAGCAGCTTAAGAGAAGGACAGGGAGACAATGAGCAGTTCTTC.

The J gene is TRBJ1-4, the V gene TRBV5-4; TRBD1 aligns across 8 bases. CDR3 length: 15 residues. CDR1 is SGHNT, CDR2 YYREEE, per germline (reference sequence). After removal of 3 bases from V and 7 bases from J, the junction contained 8 bases not matched to a gene. The CDR3 DNA reads as TGTGCCAGCAGCTACGGGACAGGCAATGCTGAAAAACTGTTTTTT. Translated: CASSYGTGNAEKLFF.

The chain recombines TRBV29-1 with TRBJ2-3, with 9 positions matching TRBD2. The CDR3 length is 14 residues. Germline lookup yields CDR1 SQVTM and CDR2 ANQGSEA. V lost 4 bases, J lost 2 bases, and 4 bases stayed unmatched. The CDR3 sequence is CSVAGTSYTDTQYF. The CDR3 nucleotides are TGCAGCGTTGCCGGGACTAGCTACACAGATACGCAGTATTTT.

The rearrangement links TRBV6-1 to TRBJ2-3; D is unclear. CDR1 and CDR2 (germline): MNHNS, SASEGT. This CDR3 region has 14 residues. V lost 6 bases and J lost 5, with 15 bases in between. CDR3 in amino acids: CASRTDGGGDTQYF. In DNA, the CDR3 is TGTGCCAGCAGGACCGATGGTGGCGGAGATACGCAGTATTTT.

This sequence joins TRBV29-1 and TRBJ2-1, with 7 bases fitting TRBD2. Germline values: CDR1 SQVTM, CDR2 ANQGSEA. The CDR3 length is 13 residues. Written as DNA, the CDR3 is TGCACCACTAGAAAGCGGGGTTACAATGAGCAGTTCTTC. Its protein is CTTRKRGYNEQFF.

This sequence joins TRBV7-9 and TRBJ1-2; TRBD1 aligns across 8 bases. The CDR3 consists of 13 residues. With V trimmed by 4 bases and J by 7 bases, 5 bases remained unmatched. From germline, CDR1 is SEHNR and CDR2 FQNEAQ (reference sequence). The CDR3 coding sequence is TGTGCCAGCAGCTCCGGACAGGGTACTGGCTACACCTTC. Translating it yields CASSSGQGTGYTF.

The chain's CDR3 is CASSELSGAKNIQYF. Written as DNA, the CDR3 is TGTGCCAGCAGTGAACTATCAGGGGCCAAAAACATTCAGTACTTC. The chain joins TRBV6-1 to TRBJ2-4; D possibly corresponds to TRBD1 (5 bases). V lost 2 bases, J lost 1 base, and 9 bases lay in between. The germline gives CDR1 MNHNS, CDR2 SASEGT. This CDR3 has 15 amino acids.

The chain recombines TRBV29-1 with TRBJ2-3; TRBD2 is a possible D gene (5 bases). The V end lost 7 bases, the J end lost 3 bases, and 11 bases lay between the germline ends. This CDR3 contains 12 residues. Germline values: CDR1 SQVTM, CDR2 ANQGSEA. The DNA of the CDR3 is TGCAGCGCGTATCGGGATACAGATACGCAGTATTTT. Its protein product is CSAYRDTDTQYF.

The V gene is TRBV7-2, the J gene TRBJ2-1; D remains unclear. The germline V gene has CDR1 SGHTA and CDR2 FQGNSA. The CDR3 sequence is 16 residues long. Trimming cost V 5 bases and J 0 bases, with 14 bases left between them. CDR3 sequence: CASSLMALSSYNEQFF. The CDR3 DNA reads as TGTGCCAGCAGCCTCATGGCTTTAAGCTCCTACAATGAGCAGTTCTTC.

This clone has more than one count but fewer than ten. The CDR3 here is CASSTYPGLAGVGYF. DNA of the CDR3: TGTGCCAGCAGTACCTACCCGGGACTAGCGGGAGTGGGGTACTTC. This chain links TRBV6-6 with TRBJ2-4; 14 bases align to TRBD2. The CDR3 sequence is 15 residues long. J was trimmed by 15 bases and V by 5 bases; bases with no gene match: 12. The germline V gene has CDR1 MNHNY and CDR2 SVGAGI (reference sequence).

This clone occurred once. DNA of the CDR3: TGTGCCAGCAGCCCCGACTCTATTAAAGGCTATGGCTACACCTTC. It yields the protein CASSPDSIKGYGYTF. The rearrangement uses TRBV14 and TRBJ1-2; D unclear. Trimming shortened V by 4 bases and J by 4 bases, and 16 bases separated the two germline ends. Germline CDR1 SGHDN, CDR2 FVKESK. This CDR3 comprises 15 residues.